The 23 T cell receptor beta chains reported below all come from one sample, sequenced in a study of T cells in Graves' hyperthyroidism and ophthalmopathy. Regions amplified from RNA transcripts were the TCR beta CDR3 regions. First-round RT-PCR of the TCR CDR3 relied on the HTBI primer set. TCRdb redid the calling of the multiplex PCR reads with MiXCR, one entry per CDR3 protein. The sample carries more than 500,000 distinct CDR3 sequences, 16% recorded once. The specimen was blood. Receptors were obtained from a woman in her twenties or thirties with Graves' hyperthyroidism.

With regard to this clonotype: Because the CDR3 is missing its conserved closing phenylalanine or tryptophan, this is likely a read error. V gene TRBV4-1 combines with J gene TRBJ2-5; 11 bases are a match to TRBD2. Germline loops: CDR1 MGHRA, CDR2 YSYEKL. The V segment lost 0 bases and the J segment 1 base; nucleotides outside the gene matches: 4. The CDR3 covers 17 residues. The CDR3 nucleotides are TGCGCCAGCAGCCAAGAAGGACTAGCGGGCCTCCAAGAGACCCAGTACCTC. As protein: CASSQEGLAGLQETQYL.

This clonotype was seen a handful of times. The chain uses TRBV20-1 and TRBJ1-4, with no clear D. CDR1 and CDR2 from the germline V gene are DFQATT and SNEGSKA (reference sequence). CDR3 length: 11 residues. With 5 bases removed from V and 8 bases from J, the gap between germline ends came to 9 bases. The CDR3 coding sequence is TGCAGTGCTCCGGTTGGCGAAAAACTGTTTTTT. Amino acid sequence: CSAPVGEKLFF.

This clonotype was observed many times. This chain joins TRBV7-2 and TRBJ2-5, with 11 bases aligning to TRBD2. This CDR3 region has 15 residues. Germline lookup yields CDR1 SGHTA and CDR2 FQGNSA. J was trimmed by 5 bases and V by 5 bases; bases with no gene match: 7. The CDR3: CASSPFSGRDETQYF. CDR3 DNA sequence: TGTGCCAGCAGCCCCTTTAGCGGGAGGGATGAGACCCAGTACTTC. The variable domain in full, completed from reference TRBV7-2 and TRBJ2-5, reads GAGVSQSPSNKVTEKGKDVELRCDPISGHTALYWYRQSLGQGLEFLIYFQGNSAPDKSGLPSDRFSAERTGGSVSTLTIQRTQQEDSAVYLCASSPFSGRDETQYFGPGTRLLVL.

The CDR3 nucleotides read TGTGCCAGCAGCTTAACGGGGACAGTTATCGCCTACGAGCAGTACTTC. Translation: CASSLTGTVIAYEQYF. The chain recombines TRBV7-8 with TRBJ2-7; TRBD1 matches at 7 bases. The CDR3 totals 16 residues. The junction had 9 bases not matched to a gene; V was cut back by 2 bases and J by 2 bases. In germline, CDR1 is SGHVS, CDR2 FQNEAQ. The whole variable domain, remainder taken from reference TRBV7-8 and TRBJ2-7, is GAGVSQSPRYKVAKRGQDVALRCDPISGHVSLFWYQQALGQGPEFLTYFQNEAQLDKSGLPSDRFFAERPEGSVSTLKIQRTQQEDSAVYLCASSLTGTVIAYEQYFGPGTRLTVT.

CDR3: CASSFTGGDKLFF. The CDR3 DNA reads TGTGCCAGCAGCTTTACAGGGGGAGACAAACTGTTTTTT. The chain recombines TRBV7-9 with TRBJ1-4; 8 nucleotides agree with TRBD1. The germline V gene has CDR1 SEHNR and CDR2 FQNEAQ (reference sequence). V lost 3 bases, J lost 11 bases, and 5 bases stayed unmatched. The CDR3 length is 13 residues.

This clonotype occurred many times. Sequence at one end of the junction differs from germline and may be a read error. The chain employs TRBV11-2 and TRBJ2-7, with D unresolved. Germline loops: CDR1 SGHAT, CDR2 FQNNGV. The CDR3 extends over 12 amino acids. CDR3 nucleotide sequence: TGTGCCAACAGCTGGAATGAGAGGGAGCAGTACTTC. Encoded protein: CANSWNEREQYF. Looking up the rest from reference TRBV11-2 and TRBJ2-7 gives the full variable domain: EAGVAQSPRYKIIEKRQSVAFWCNPISGHATLYWYQQILGQGPKLLIQFQNNGVVDDSQLPKDRFSAERLKGVDSTLKIQPAKLEDSAVYLCANSWNEREQYFGPGTRLTVT.

This chain connects TRBV19 to TRBJ2-1; 8 bases match TRBD1. V shed 6 bases, J shed 7 bases, and the junction held 14 bases outside the gene matches. In germline, CDR1 is LNHDA, CDR2 SQIVND (reference sequence). The CDR3 totals 16 residues. Here the CDR3 DNA reads TGTGCCAGTAGCCCCACCCGAGGACAGGGTTTAAATGAGCAGTTCTTC. Protein product: CASSPTRGQGLNEQFF.

This clonotype came up many times. The V gene is TRBV28, the J gene TRBJ2-2; 10 bases are shared with TRBD1. Germline assignment: CDR1 MDHEN and CDR2 SYDVKM. The CDR3 has 16 residues. Trimming removed 5 bases from V and 4 bases from J; junction bases left unmatched: 7. The CDR3 sequence is CASSVRTGGTTGELFF. The CDR3 DNA reads as TGTGCCAGCAGTGTAAGGACAGGGGGTACCACCGGGGAGCTGTTTTTT.

Only a few counts were recorded for this clonotype. V and J are TRBV28 and TRBJ2-7; D call uncertain. V lost 5 bases, J lost 6 bases, and 17 bases lay in between. The CDR3 contains 14 residues. Germline V lookup: CDR1 MDHEN, CDR2 SYDVKM. CDR3 loop: CASSPATWGSEQYF. CDR3 in DNA: TGTGCCAGCAGTCCCGCGACTTGGGGTTCCGAGCAGTACTTC.

This chain uses TRBV6-2 or TRBV6-3 with TRBJ2-1; 9 bases fit TRBD2. The CDR3 runs to 15 residues. Germline loops: CDR1 MNHEY, CDR2 SVGEGT. The trim removed 6 bases at V and 4 bases at J, leaving 7 bases unmatched. The CDR3 coding sequence is TGTGCCAGCAGCAGGGGTAGCGGGGGATACAATGAGCAGTTCTTC. As protein: CASSRGSGGYNEQFF.

This clonotype was seen more than once but under ten times. V gene TRBV11-2 combines with J gene TRBJ2-2, with unresolved D. Germline assignment: CDR1 SGHAT and CDR2 FQNNGV. V was shortened by 0 bases and J by 3 bases, with 17 bases between the two germline ends. This CDR3 is built from 18 residues. The CDR3 DNA sequence: TGTGCCAGCAGCTTAGATTCGGCTAGAAGGGTTTACACCGGGGAGCTGTTTTTT. Translating gives CASSLDSARRVYTGELFF.

This clonotype was counted many times. The rearrangement links TRBV5-1 to TRBJ2-1; possible D gene TRBD2, 5 bases. From germline, CDR1 is SGHRS and CDR2 YFSETQ. The V and J ends lost 0 bases and 8 bases respectively, with 27 bases between them. The CDR3 runs to 19 residues. The CDR3 reads CASSLASVPRDTEWDEQFF. CDR3 in DNA: TGCGCCAGCAGCTTGGCCTCTGTTCCCCGGGATACCGAATGGGATGAGCAGTTCTTC.

There are a few counts of this clonotype. The CDR3 DNA follows: TGTGCCAGCAGCGCGAACATAAAACTGACTAGCGGGAGGGGCGATACGCAGTATTTT. This gives the protein CASSANIKLTSGRGDTQYF. The chain recombines TRBV13 with TRBJ2-3; 14 positions agree with TRBD2. Germline V gives CDR1 PRHDT, CDR2 FYEKMQ (reference sequence). V dropped 5 bases and J dropped 6; count of bases not matched to a gene: 16. This CDR3 contains 19 residues.

V gene TRBV24-1 combines with J gene TRBJ2-5; 10 bases agree with TRBD1. The CDR3 loop spans 16 amino acids. In germline, CDR1 is KGHDR, CDR2 SFDVKD. V shed 4 bases, J shed 5 bases, and the junction held 9 bases outside the gene matches. For the CDR3, the DNA is TGTGCCACCAGTGACCACAGACAGGGGGCCGGTGAGACCCAGTACTTC. Translated, it gives CATSDHRQGAGETQYF.

This clonotype came up many times. The chain has TRBV20-1 and TRBJ2-1; no firm D call. V was shortened by 6 bases and J by 1 base, with 16 bases between the two germline ends. CDR1 DFQATT and CDR2 SNEGSKA come from the germline V gene (reference sequence). The CDR3 totals 15 residues. The CDR3 coding sequence is TGCAGTGCCCGTGAAATAGCAAGTTCCTACAATGAGCAGTTCTTC. It specifies CSAREIASSYNEQFF.

The chain recombines TRBV30 with TRBJ1-2; D is unresolved. This CDR3 comprises 11 residues. V was pared by 7 bases and J by 2 bases, with 8 bases between. In germline, CDR1 is GTSNPN, CDR2 SVGIG (reference sequence). CDR3 DNA: TGTGCCTTCACAGTAAACTATGGCTACACCTTC. The encoded protein is CAFTVNYGYTF.

Ten or more counts support this clonotype. The chain links TRBV20-1 to TRBJ2-1; no definite D call. CDR3 length: 15 amino acids. The V end was cut by 1 base, the J end by 9 bases, with 19 bases between. Germline loops: CDR1 DFQATT, CDR2 SNEGSKA (reference sequence). DNA for the CDR3: TGCAGTGCTAGAGTTAGAGGTTCGGGCTACGGTGAGCAGTTCTTC. Protein sequence: CSARVRGSGYGEQFF.

This clonotype was found many times. V gene TRBV20-1 combines with J gene TRBJ1-1, with D unclear. The CDR3 is 11 residues long. Looked up from germline, CDR1 is DFQATT and CDR2 is SNEGSKA (reference sequence). Trimming cost V 6 bases and J 1 base, with 6 bases left between them. Here the CDR3 DNA reads TGCAGTGCCGCGGGGAACACTGAAGCTTTCTTT. Translating it yields CSAAGNTEAFF.

This clonotype was recorded many times. The chain's CDR3 is CASSPLGQGRTYEQYF. CDR3 nucleotides: TGTGCCAGCTCACCACTGGGACAGGGCCGCACCTACGAGCAGTACTTC. This chain connects TRBV18 to TRBJ2-7; TRBD1 matches 9 bases. Per the germline V gene, CDR1 is KGHSH and CDR2 is LQKENI. The CDR3 consists of 16 residues. The ends lost 1 base at V and 2 bases at J; junction bases unmatched: 6. Full variable domain (missing parts from reference TRBV18 and TRBJ2-7): NAGVMQNPRHLVRRRGQEARLRCSPMKGHSHVYWYRQLPEEGLKFMVYLQKENIIDESGMPKERFSAEFPKEGPSILRIQQVVRGDSAAYFCASSPLGQGRTYEQYFGPGTRLTVT.

This clonotype came up a few times. The chain is built from TRBV6-1 and TRBJ1-6, with D perhaps TRBD1 (6 bases). Between the trimmed V and J ends, which lost 6 bases and 6 bases, there was a span of 18 bases. The germline V gene encodes CDR1 MNHNS and CDR2 SASEGT. CDR3 length: 16 amino acids. Here the CDR3 reads CASSLDGTPLNSPLHF. CDR3 nucleotides: TGTGCCAGCAGCCTGGACGGGACACCTCTTAATTCACCCCTCCACTTT.

This clonotype was picked up many times. J is TRBJ2-1 and V is TRBV28, with TRBD2 matching 10 bases. Trimming took 2 bases from V and 8 from J; bases not matched to a gene: 9. CDR1 MDHEN and CDR2 SYDVKM come from the germline V gene. This CDR3 is 16 amino acids long. The DNA for the CDR3 is TGTGCCAGCAGTTTACTAGCGGGAGTCGGAAGCGATGAGCAGTTCTTC. Translating gives CASSLLAGVGSDEQFF.

About this clonotype itself: A clone one base away is much larger, so this may be a read error. This sequence joins TRBV7-2 and TRBJ2-7; TRBD2 agrees at 8 bases. Losses at the gene ends were 4 bases for V and 6 bases for J; bases not matched to a gene: 11. This CDR3 is built from 15 residues. Germline V CDR1 and CDR2: SGHTA, FQGNSA. The CDR3 reads CASSSAGTSGSEQYF. CDR3 DNA: TGTGCCAGCAGCTCAGCCGGGACTAGTGGGAGCGAGCAGTACTTC.

This clonotype was found many times. The V call is TRBV5-1, the J call TRBJ1-2; maybe TRBD1 (6 bases). CDR1 is SGHRS and CDR2 is YFSETQ in the germline V gene. The CDR3 is 13 residues long. With 0 bases removed from V and 3 bases from J, the gap between germline ends came to 6 bases. Here the CDR3 DNA reads TGCGCCAGCAGCTTGGCAGGGGACTATGGCTACACCTTC. This translates into CASSLAGDYGYTF.